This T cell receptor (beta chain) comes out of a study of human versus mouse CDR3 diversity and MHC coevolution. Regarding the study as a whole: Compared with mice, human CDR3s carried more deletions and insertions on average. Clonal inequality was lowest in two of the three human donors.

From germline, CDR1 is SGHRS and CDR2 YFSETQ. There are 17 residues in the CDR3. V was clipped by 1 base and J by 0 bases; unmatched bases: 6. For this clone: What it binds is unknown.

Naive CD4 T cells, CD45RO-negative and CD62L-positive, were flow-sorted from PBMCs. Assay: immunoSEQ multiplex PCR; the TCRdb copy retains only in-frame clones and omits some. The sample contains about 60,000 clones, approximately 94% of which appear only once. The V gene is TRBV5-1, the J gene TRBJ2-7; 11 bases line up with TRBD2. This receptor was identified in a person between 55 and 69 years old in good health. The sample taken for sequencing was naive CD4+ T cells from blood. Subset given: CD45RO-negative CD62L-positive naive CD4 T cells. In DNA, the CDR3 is TGCGCCAGCAGCTTGCGGGGACTAGCGGCTAGCTCCTACGAGCAGTACTTC. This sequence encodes CASSLRGLAASSYEQYF.